In this sample, the clone carrying this T cell receptor beta chain turned up a few times. The antigen remains undetermined. CDR3 length: 14 amino acids. The germline gives CDR1 MNHEY, CDR2 SVGAGI. Trimming stripped 0 bases from V and 6 bases from J, with 9 bases between. Assay: immunoSEQ multiplex PCR; the TCRdb copy retains only in-frame clones and omits some. The sample carries approximately 110,000 clones, about 91% recorded once. This specimen comes from a study of T cell responses to AZD1222 COVID-19 vaccine. General study results and limits: Donors were largely white British and mainly female; clonal diversity was possibly underestimated. Spike was spanned by vaccine-associated CD4 TCRs, with dominance at 160-218 and 743-854. Targeting of unmutated variant regions was reportedly seen in nearly half of spike-specific TCRs. Only six or seven AZD1222 recipients were seropositive at baseline.

This chain links TRBV6-5 with TRBJ2-1, with D possibly being TRBD1 (5 bases). The sample here was peripheral blood, taken on day 0 of AZD1222 vaccination. This clonotype was obtained from an adult in good health. The CDR3 loop is CASSYSVQGNEQFF. The CDR3 DNA sequence: TGTGCCAGCAGTTACTCAGTGCAGGGCAATGAGCAGTTCTTC.